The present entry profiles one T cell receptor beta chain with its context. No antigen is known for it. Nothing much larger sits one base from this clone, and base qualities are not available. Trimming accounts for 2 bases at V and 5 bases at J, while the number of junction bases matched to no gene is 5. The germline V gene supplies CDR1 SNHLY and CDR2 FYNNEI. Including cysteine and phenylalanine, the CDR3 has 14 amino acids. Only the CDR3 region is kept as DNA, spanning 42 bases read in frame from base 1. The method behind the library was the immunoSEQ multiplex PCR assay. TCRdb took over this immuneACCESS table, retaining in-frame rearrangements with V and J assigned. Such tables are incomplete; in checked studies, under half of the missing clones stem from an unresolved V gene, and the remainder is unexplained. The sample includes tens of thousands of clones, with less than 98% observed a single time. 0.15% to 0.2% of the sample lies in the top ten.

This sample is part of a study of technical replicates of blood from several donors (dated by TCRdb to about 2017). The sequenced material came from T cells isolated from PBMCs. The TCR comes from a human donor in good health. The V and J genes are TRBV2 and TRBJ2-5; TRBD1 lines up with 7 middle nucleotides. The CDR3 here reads CASSERGGAETQYF. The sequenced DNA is TGTGCCAGCAGTGAAAGAGGGGGCGCGGAGACCCAGTACTTC.